Described below is a single T cell receptor beta chain sequence and its context. Adults between roughly 18 and 95 years of age took part from some 25 US areas. Clinical history as reported by participants underpinned cohort assignment. These data come from a study of blood T cell repertoires in COVID-19. Study at large: COVID-19 samples, acute and convalescent, were from the United States, Italy and Spain.

In the authors' methods: Reference gene primers were amplified, and this amplification served to estimate nucleated cell counts. The repertoire was sequenced with immunoSEQ multiplex PCR; TCRdb's copy has only in-frame clones and lacks some. V, J and clone size reflect that table, while D and trimming were determined from the DNA. This sample has roughly 220,000 clones; nearly 90% occur once, and the top ten carry over 13%. This sequence originates from a man aged 30-40 years who had been exposed to COVID-19. Specimen: PBMCs or T cells enriched from blood (not recorded which).

CDR3 coding DNA: TGCGCCAGCAGCCAAGAGGGGGTAGTGGGACAGGTTAACACTGAAGCTTTCTTT. This translates into CASSQEGVVGQVNTEAFF. This chain joins TRBV4-1 and TRBJ1-1; 8 bases fit TRBD1. Germline values: CDR1 MGHRA, CDR2 YSYEKL. J was trimmed by 2 bases and V by 0 bases; bases with no gene match: 11. The CDR3 loop spans 18 amino acids.